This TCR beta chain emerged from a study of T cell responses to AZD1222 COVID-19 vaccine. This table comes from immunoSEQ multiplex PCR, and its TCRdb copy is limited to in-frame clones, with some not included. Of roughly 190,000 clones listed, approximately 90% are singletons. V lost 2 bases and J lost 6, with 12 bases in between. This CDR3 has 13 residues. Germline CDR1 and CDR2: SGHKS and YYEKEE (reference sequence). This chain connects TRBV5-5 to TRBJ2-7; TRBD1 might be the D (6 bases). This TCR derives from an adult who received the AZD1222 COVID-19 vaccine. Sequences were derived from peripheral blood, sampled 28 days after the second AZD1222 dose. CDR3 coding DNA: TGTGCCAGCAGCTTCGAGGGGGTTTCCGAGCAGTACTTC. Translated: CASSFEGVSEQYF.